This T cell receptor beta chain was sequenced in a study of graft-versus-host responses after intestinal transplantation. Deletions cut 2 bases from V and 4 bases from J, with 8 bases between. This CDR3 is 14 amino acids long. The germline V gene has CDR1 SEHNR and CDR2 FQNEAQ (reference sequence). As regards this clone: Its antigen is undetermined.

Measured with immunoSEQ multiplex PCR; TCRdb has only the in-frame clones, and not every one. The table shows tens of thousands of clones, with 85% to 95% occurring only once. The receptor was derived from a human donor who received an intestinal transplant. The sequenced sample was unstimulated CD8+ T cells sorted from spleen or lymph node cells, obtained before intestinal transplant. The rearrangement uses TRBV7-9 and TRBJ2-2; tentatively, D is TRBD1 (5 bases). This CDR3 reads CASSLKGITGELFF. DNA of the CDR3: TGTGCCAGCAGCTTAAAGGGGATCACCGGGGAGCTGTTTTTT.